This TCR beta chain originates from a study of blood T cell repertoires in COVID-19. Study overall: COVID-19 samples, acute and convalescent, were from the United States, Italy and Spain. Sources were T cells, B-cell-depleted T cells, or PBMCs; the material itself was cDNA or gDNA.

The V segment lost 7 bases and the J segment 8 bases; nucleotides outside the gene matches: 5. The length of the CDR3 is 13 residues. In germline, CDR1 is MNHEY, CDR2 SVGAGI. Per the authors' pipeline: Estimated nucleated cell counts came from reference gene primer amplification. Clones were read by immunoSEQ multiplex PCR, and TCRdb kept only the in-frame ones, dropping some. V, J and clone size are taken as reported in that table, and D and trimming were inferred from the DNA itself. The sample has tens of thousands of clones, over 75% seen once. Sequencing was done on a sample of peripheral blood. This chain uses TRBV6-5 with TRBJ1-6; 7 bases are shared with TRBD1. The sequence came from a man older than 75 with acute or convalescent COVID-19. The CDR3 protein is CASNPGQYSPLHF. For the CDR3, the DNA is TGTGCCAGCAACCCGGGACAGTATTCACCCCTCCACTTT.